Below, 27 T cell receptor beta chains from the same sample are listed, as sequenced in a study of T cells in pancreatic ductal adenocarcinoma. Selected pancreatic ductal adenocarcinoma patients had undergone surgery without neoadjuvant therapy. The data were produced by immunoSEQ multiplex PCR, yet TCRdb's version contains in-frame clones alone and is incomplete. The sample yields about 12,000 clones, more than 80% seen once. Specimen: PBMCs. These receptors all come from a human donor with pancreatic ductal adenocarcinoma.

The chain is built from TRBV6-1 and TRBJ1-1; D is possibly TRBD1 (6 bases). The CDR3 runs 13 residues. V lost 10 bases and J 0 bases, leaving 12 bases between the germline ends. CDR1 and CDR2 (germline): MNHNS, SASEGT. CDR3 DNA sequence: TGTGCCATACGGGACACCTTGAACACTGAAGCTTTCTTT. Translation: CAIRDTLNTEAFF.

In DNA form, the CDR3 reads TGTGCCAGCAGTTCGAAGGCAGGGACGCAGCCCCAGCATTTT. Residues: CASSSKAGTQPQHF. The V and J genes are TRBV6-5 and TRBJ1-5, with a tentative D call TRBD1 (5 bases). There are 14 residues in the CDR3. With 4 bases removed from V and 7 bases from J, the gap between germline ends came to 14 bases. In germline, CDR1 is MNHEY, CDR2 SVGAGI.

This chain links TRBV4-2 with TRBJ2-3, with TRBD1 matching over 8 bases. The CDR3 covers 17 residues. Per germline, CDR1 LGHNA and CDR2 YNFKEQ. V shed 1 base and J 1 base; nucleotides not matched to a gene: 7. The CDR3 nucleotides read TGTGCCAGCAGCCAAGGGGAGGCAGGGGGCCGCACAGATACGCAGTATTTT. The encoded protein is CASSQGEAGGRTDTQYF.

The CDR3 sequence: CSVERPGTRGNEQFF. The CDR3 bases are TGCAGCGTTGAGCGCCCCGGGACTAGAGGTAATGAGCAGTTCTTC. The chain has TRBV29-1 and TRBJ2-1; 8 bases are shared with TRBD2. CDR1 is SQVTM, CDR2 ANQGSEA, per germline. After removal of 3 bases from V and 7 bases from J, the junction contained 11 bases not matched to a gene. The CDR3 is 15 residues long.

The chain recombines TRBV7-9 with TRBJ2-2, with D perhaps TRBD1 (5 bases). Germline CDR1 and CDR2: SEHNR and FQNEAQ (reference sequence). Trimming left V 10 bases short and J 0 bases short, with 9 bases between. The CDR3 is 13 residues long. The CDR3 DNA sequence: TGTGCCACCCACAGGACGAACACCGGGGAGCTGTTTTTT. It specifies CATHRTNTGELFF.

This clone was detected a few times. The chain combines TRBV5-8 with TRBJ2-5; TRBD2 agrees at 14 bases. Germline V CDR1 and CDR2: SGHTS, YDEGEE. CDR3 length equals 16 residues. The junction had 2 bases not matched to a gene; V was cut back by 1 base and J by 3 bases. As DNA, the CDR3 is TGTGCCAGCAGCTTGTGGACTAGCGGGGGGAAAGAGACCCAGTACTTC. This encodes CASSLWTSGGKETQYF.

J is TRBJ2-2 and V is TRBV2; 7 nucleotides agree with TRBD1. CDR3 length equals 14 residues. V lost 6 bases, J lost 5 bases, and 6 bases stayed unmatched. Germline values: CDR1 SNHLY, CDR2 FYNNEI. CDR3 in DNA: TGTGCCAGCAGGAAGGTGGGACAGACCGGGGAGCTGTTTTTT. Its protein product is CASRKVGQTGELFF.

With regard to this clone: The sample carries other DNA sequences with the same CDR3. The gene calls are TRBV9 and TRBJ1-5; D unresolved. V was trimmed by 0 bases and J by 6 bases, leaving 7 bases between them. The CDR3 has 13 amino acids. Germline assignment: CDR1 SGDLS and CDR2 YYNGEE. The CDR3: CASSVAVGQPQHF. The CDR3 bases are TGTGCCAGCAGCGTAGCTGTGGGTCAGCCCCAGCATTTT.

The genes are TRBV5-1 and TRBJ1-1, with D uncertain. The V gene lost 2 bases and the J gene lost 0 bases, with 11 bases spanning the gap. This CDR3 has 15 amino acids. Germline CDR1 is SGHRS and CDR2 is YFSETQ. CDR3 in amino acids: CASSLGHSLNTEAFF. The CDR3 DNA is TGCGCCAGCAGCTTAGGGCACAGCCTGAACACTGAAGCTTTCTTT.

The V and J genes are TRBV7-2 and TRBJ2-7, with D perhaps TRBD1 or TRBD2 (5 bases each). This CDR3 region has 15 residues. V lost 0 bases and J 3 bases, leaving 12 bases between the germline ends. Per the germline V gene, CDR1 is SGHTA and CDR2 is FQGNSA. The CDR3 nucleotides read TGTGCCAGCAGCTTAGCCTTTGAGGGACGCTACGAGCAGTACTTC. Encoded protein: CASSLAFEGRYEQYF.

The rearrangement links TRBV28 to TRBJ1-6; 7 bases are a match to TRBD1. This CDR3 spans 13 amino acids. The V gene end was trimmed by 4 bases and the J gene end by 7 bases; junction bases not matched to a gene: 1. The germline V gene encodes CDR1 MDHEN and CDR2 SYDVKM. The CDR3 nucleotides are TGTGCCAGCAGTTACAGGGGAAATTCACCCCTCCACTTT. Its translation is CASSYRGNSPLHF. The full variable domain, rest sourced from reference TRBV28 and TRBJ1-6, is DVKVTQSSRYLVKRTGEKVFLECVQDMDHENMFWYRQDPGLGLRLIYFSYDVKMKEKGDIPEGYSVSREKKERFSLILESASTNQTSMYLCASSYRGNSPLHFGNGTRLTVT.

The table lists this clone with a count of one. This rearrangement joins TRBV7-2 to TRBJ1-3, with TRBD1 as a possible D gene (6 bases). The CDR3 sequence is 14 residues long. Trimming removed 3 bases at V and 4 bases at J, with 10 bases between. Germline assignment: CDR1 SGHTA and CDR2 FQGNSA. The CDR3 sequence: CASSLSQGGNTIYF. The CDR3 coding sequence is TGTGCCAGCAGCTTGAGCCAGGGGGGAAACACCATATATTTT. The full variable domain, in which reference TRBV7-2 and TRBJ1-3 provide the parts outside the CDR3, is GAGVSQSPSNKVTEKGKDVELRCDPISGHTALYWYRQSLGQGLEFLIYFQGNSAPDKSGLPSDRFSAERTGGSVSTLTIQRTQQEDSAVYLCASSLSQGGNTIYFGEGSWLTVV.

Comment on this clone: At the DNA level, this CDR3 is encoded by other sequences in the same sample as well. The J gene is TRBJ2-3, the V gene TRBV4-2, with D perhaps matching TRBD2 (7 bases). The CDR3 extends over 16 amino acids. The germline gives CDR1 LGHNA, CDR2 YNFKEQ. V was clipped by 3 bases and J by 3 bases, with 16 bases between them. CDR3 coding DNA: TGTGCCAGCAGCCAGCTACAGGGAGGGGGGACAGATACGCAGTATTTT. Amino acid sequence: CASSQLQGGGTDTQYF.

This chain uses TRBV5-8 with TRBJ1-5; D is uncertain. The CDR3 loop spans 13 amino acids. CDR1 and CDR2 from the germline V gene are SGHTS and YDEGEE. Trimming removed 7 bases from V and 5 bases from J, with 13 bases in between. Here the CDR3 reads CASRRQPYQPQHF. CDR3 DNA: TGTGCCAGCCGGCGGCAGCCTTATCAGCCCCAGCATTTT.

This chain uses TRBV2 with TRBJ2-3, with 7 bases matching TRBD2. The CDR3 extends over 14 amino acids. Germline V gene sequence: CDR1 SNHLY, CDR2 FYNNEI. The junction had 5 bases not matched to a gene; V was cut back by 4 bases and J by 4 bases. CDR3 sequence (DNA): TGTGCCAGCAGTGGGGCGGGGGTCGCAGATACGCAGTATTTT. It encodes CASSGAGVADTQYF.

The V call is TRBV5-3, the J call TRBJ2-3; D unclear. TRBV5-3 is placed among ORFs of uncertain function. The ends were cut back, 8 bases at V and 7 bases at J, with 17 bases in the middle. The CDR3 length is 13 residues. This CDR3 is CASSLNGQNTQYF. The DNA of the CDR3 is TGTGCCAGCAGTCTCAATGGCCAAAATACGCAGTATTTT.

The chain employs TRBV19 and TRBJ1-1; D may be TRBD1 (6 bases). CDR1 and CDR2 (germline): LNHDA, SQIVND (reference sequence). Trimming removed 8 bases from V and 7 bases from J, with 20 bases in between. There are 14 residues in the CDR3. The CDR3: CASCGGRGAGEAFF. The CDR3 nucleotides are TGTGCCAGTTGCGGGGGACGGGGGGCCGGTGAAGCTTTCTTT.

J is TRBJ1-6 and V is TRBV4-1; no firm D call. Germline assignment: CDR1 MGHRA and CDR2 YSYEKL. V lost 1 base, J lost 1 base, and 14 bases lay in between. This CDR3 is 18 amino acids long. CDR3 in DNA: TGCGCCAGCAGCCAAGTACCAAGGGTTCGATCCTATAATTCACCCCTCCACTTT. Translated: CASSQVPRVRSYNSPLHF.

A single count supports this clone. V and J are TRBV6-5 and TRBJ1-5; TRBD1 matches 7 bases. CDR1 is MNHEY and CDR2 is SVGAGI in the germline V gene. The J segment lost 4 bases and the V segment lost 6 bases, leaving 3 bases of the junction unmatched. This CDR3 comprises 13 residues. The CDR3 reads CASRQGQNQPQHF. The CDR3, as DNA: TGTGCCAGCAGACAGGGGCAGAATCAGCCCCAGCATTTT.

The genes are TRBV5-1 and TRBJ2-2; 12 bases align to TRBD1. The V gene's germline CDR1 is SGHRS and CDR2 YFSETQ. The CDR3 consists of 18 residues. V shed 4 bases, J shed 7 bases, and the junction held 14 bases outside the gene matches. DNA of the CDR3: TGCGCCAGCAGCCAAACCCCCGGGACAGGGGGCGCAGGCGGGGAGCTGTTTTTT. Its protein is CASSQTPGTGGAGGELFF.

The DNA for the CDR3 is TGTGCCAGCAGCTTAGATATCGGGCCAAACATTCAGTACTTC. Its protein product is CASSLDIGPNIQYF. This rearrangement joins TRBV11-3 to TRBJ2-4; D gene ambiguous. Trimming left V 0 bases short and J 6 bases short, with 9 bases between. The CDR3 is made up of 14 amino acids. CDR1 is SGHNT, CDR2 YENEEA, per germline.

The chain links TRBV18 to TRBJ2-2; D unclear. CDR1 is KGHSH and CDR2 is LQKENI in the germline V gene. V was clipped by 2 bases and J by 2 bases, with 6 bases between them. The CDR3 has 14 amino acids. CDR3 in amino acids: CASSPDTNTGELFF. CDR3 nucleotides: TGTGCCAGCTCACCAGACACAAACACCGGGGAGCTGTTTTTT.

The chain has TRBV5-5 and TRBJ1-5, with D perhaps TRBD1 (6 bases). Per the germline V gene, CDR1 is SGHKS and CDR2 is YYEKEE (reference sequence). The CDR3 spans 14 residues. The germline V and J ends were trimmed by 4 bases and 6 bases, with 14 bases remaining between them. CDR3 sequence: CASSIEGGGQPQHF. For the CDR3, the DNA is TGTGCCAGCAGCATCGAGGGGGGGGGTCAGCCCCAGCATTTT. Filled out from reference TRBV5-5 and TRBJ1-5, the complete variable domain reads DAGVTQSPTHLIKTRGQQVTLRCSPISGHKSVSWYQQVLGQGPQFIFQYYEKEERGRGNFPDRFSARQFPNYSSELNVNALLLGDSALYLCASSIEGGGQPQHFGDGTRLSIL.

The chain carries TRBV9 and TRBJ2-1, with 14 bases identical to TRBD2. Germline CDR1 is SGDLS and CDR2 is YYNGEE. The CDR3 sequence is 14 residues long. The ends lost 3 bases at V and 8 bases at J; junction bases unmatched: 1. For the CDR3, the DNA is TGTGCCAGCAGCGCGGGACTAGCGGGGGATGAGCAGTTCTTC. Its protein product is CASSAGLAGDEQFF.

J is TRBJ2-3 and V is TRBV5-4, with 9 bases matching TRBD1. J gave up 7 bases and V 2 bases, and 11 bases lay outside the gene matches. The germline V gene has CDR1 SGHNT and CDR2 YYREEE (reference sequence). CDR3 size: 16 residues. CDR3 sequence: CASSFYLTGGPNTQYF. The CDR3 DNA reads TGTGCCAGCAGCTTTTATCTGACAGGGGGGCCAAATACGCAGTATTTT. The whole variable domain, remainder taken from reference TRBV5-4 and TRBJ2-3, is ETGVTQSPTHLIKTRGQQVTLRCSSQSGHNTVSWYQQALGQGPQFIFQYYREEENGRGNFPPRFSGLQFPNYSSELNVNALELDDSALYLCASSFYLTGGPNTQYFGPGTRLTVL.

This chain uses TRBV9 with TRBJ1-2; the match to TRBD1 covers 11 bases. The CDR3 contains 15 residues. The germline V gene encodes CDR1 SGDLS and CDR2 YYNGEE. J lost 6 bases, V lost 0 bases, and 4 bases had no gene match. The chain's CDR3 is CASSVEDRGPDGYTF. DNA for the CDR3: TGTGCCAGCAGCGTAGAGGACAGGGGGCCCGATGGCTACACCTTC.

The chain joins TRBV27 to TRBJ1-6; 11 nucleotides line up with TRBD1. The CDR3 is 16 residues long. Germline CDR1 MNHEY, CDR2 SMNVEV (reference sequence). Unmatched junction bases numbered 12, after V lost 3 bases and J lost 14 bases. As DNA, the CDR3 is TGTGCCAGCAGTTTGGCCGGGACAGGGGGATATTCGGCCCTCCACTTT. Translating it yields CASSLAGTGGYSALHF.